This T cell receptor beta chain was identified during a study of T cells in Graves' hyperthyroidism and ophthalmopathy. Study-wide points: The model foresaw ophthalmopathy a median about 6.5 months prior to onset.

This clonotype was detected many times. The antigen is undetermined. A read error may be the cause here, since a much bigger clone is one base away. Amplified TCR beta CDR3 regions came from RNA transcripts. A set of HTBI primers served as the primers for a first-round RT-PCR of the TCR CDR3. TCRdb redid the calling of the multiplex PCR reads with MiXCR, one entry per CDR3 protein. This table has under 300,000 distinct CDR3 sequences, less than 30% appearing once. This CDR3 contains 14 residues. The V and J genes are TRBV12-3 or TRBV12-4 and TRBJ2-5, with 10 bases aligning to TRBD2. This TCR was recovered from a man aged 40-49 years with Graves' hyperthyroidism that later progressed to Graves' ophthalmopathy. The sequenced sample consisted of blood. CDR3 sequence (DNA): TGTACCAGCAGTCTAGCGGGAGCCCAAGAGACCCAGTACTTC. Its protein product is CTSSLAGAQETQYF.